This is a list of T cell receptor beta chains from one sample in a study of sequential checkpoint blockade in melanoma. Measured with immunoSEQ multiplex PCR; TCRdb has only the in-frame clones, and not every one. The table has some 17,000 clones, around 74% seen once; the top ten hold 34%. This specimen was CD8+ T cells sorted from blood (inferred from file names), taken from a patient given nivolumab and ipilimumab in sequence. Source of these receptors: a human donor with melanoma. Both conserved end residues are part of each CDR3. D genes are given only for firm matches.

D,V,J,length,DNA,CDR3
-,TRBV28,TRBJ1-1,15,TGTGCCAGCAGTTTAATAGCAGGGATTAACACTGAAGCTTTCTTT,CASSLIAGINTEAFF
-,TRBV5-5,TRBJ1-1,14,TGTGCCAGCAGACAGGACATAATGAACACTGAAGCTTTCTTT,CASRQDIMNTEAFF
-,TRBV29-1,TRBJ2-7,14,TGCAGCGTTGATTTACAGGGAACTTCCTACGAGCAGTACTTC,CSVDLQGTSYEQYF
-,TRBV10-3,TRBJ1-2,12,TGTGCCATCAGTGTCGATGAGTATGGCTACACCTTC,CAISVDEYGYTF
-,TRBV7-2,TRBJ2-2,19,TGTGCCAGCAGCTCCTACCCAAGGGACTCGATAGGCGTCGCCGGGGAGCTGTTTTTT,CASSSYPRDSIGVAGELFF
TRBD1,TRBV12-5,TRBJ1-1,11,TGTGCTAGTGGACAGGGGTCTGAAGCTTTCTTT,CASGQGSEAFF
TRBD1,TRBV6-5,TRBJ2-6,15,TGTGCCAGCAGCCACAGGGGGGCTGGGGCCAACGTCCTGACTTTC,CASSHRGAGANVLTF
-,TRBV5-4,TRBJ1-5,13,TGTGCCAGCACCAGGGGTGGGAGTAAGCCCCAGCATTTT,CASTRGGSKPQHF
TRBD1,TRBV30,TRBJ2-7,13,TGTGCCTGGAGTTGGACAGGGTACTACGAGCAGTACTTC,CAWSWTGYYEQYF
TRBD2,TRBV10-3,TRBJ2-3,16,TGTGCCATCAGTCCCATGGGAGCGGGAGCCGGAGATACGCAGTATTTT,CAISPMGAGAGDTQYF
-,TRBV6-1,TRBJ2-1,14,TGTGCCAGCAGTGAAGGGCCAGAATACAATGAGCAGTTCTTC,CASSEGPEYNEQFF
TRBD2,TRBV9,TRBJ2-7,14,TGTGCCAGCAGCGTAGGGACTAGCGGGACTGAGCAGTACTTC,CASSVGTSGTEQYF
TRBD2,TRBV6-4,TRBJ2-1,15,TGTGCCAGCAGTTACGGGGCGGGGGGGCAGAGTGAGCAGTTCTTC,CASSYGAGGQSEQFF
TRBD1,TRBV6-1,TRBJ2-7,13,TGTGCCAGCAGTAAGACAGGGGCGTGGGAGCAGTACTTC,CASSKTGAWEQYF
TRBD1,TRBV9,TRBJ1-1,14,TGTGCCAGCAGCGGGTTCAGGGGGAGCACTGAAGCTTTCTTT,CASSGFRGSTEAFF
-,TRBV11-2,TRBJ2-7,14,TGTGCCAGCAGCTTAGGCGTGGGGGCGCGGGAGCAGTACTTC,CASSLGVGAREQYF
TRBD1,TRBV5-6,TRBJ2-7,15,TGTGCCAGCAGCTTGGAAGGACAGGGGGCCCACGAGCAGTACTTC,CASSLEGQGAHEQYF
TRBD1,TRBV30,TRBJ2-7,16,TGTGCCTGGAGTGTCGGACTCGGACAGGGGATCCACGAGCAGTACTTC,CAWSVGLGQGIHEQYF
-,TRBV9,TRBJ2-5,13,TGTGCCAGCAGCGTGCCCAAGAGGGAGACCCAGTACTTC,CASSVPKRETQYF
-,TRBV5-6,TRBJ2-3,12,TGTGCCAGCAGCTTGGGAGGCGATACGCAGTATTTT,CASSLGGDTQYF
TRBD2,TRBV7-9,TRBJ2-5,17,TGCGCCAGCAGCCAAAGAGCGGGAGGGCGGCCCGGTGAGACCCAGTACTTC,CASSQRAGGRPGETQYF
TRBD2,TRBV7-2,TRBJ2-7,15,TGTGCCAGCAGCTTAGCGCTCGGGACTAGAGACGAGCAGTACTTC,CASSLALGTRDEQYF
-,TRBV4-1,TRBJ1-1,15,TGCGCCAGCAGCCAAGAGGCCAGGGCGGACACTGAAGCTTTCTTT,CASSQEARADTEAFF
-,TRBV19,TRBJ2-7,15,TGTGCCAGTAGTATAGAGCCAGCGGGCGGCTACGAGCAGTACTTC,CASSIEPAGGYEQYF
-,TRBV10-3,TRBJ1-1,16,TGTGCCATCAGTGAGTCGATGGCAGGGATGCACACTGAAGCTTTCTTT,CAISESMAGMHTEAFF
-,TRBV14,TRBJ2-7,14,TGTGCCAGCAGCCAGCTAGTTCTTCCAGCTGTGCAGTACTTC,CASSQLVLPAVQYF